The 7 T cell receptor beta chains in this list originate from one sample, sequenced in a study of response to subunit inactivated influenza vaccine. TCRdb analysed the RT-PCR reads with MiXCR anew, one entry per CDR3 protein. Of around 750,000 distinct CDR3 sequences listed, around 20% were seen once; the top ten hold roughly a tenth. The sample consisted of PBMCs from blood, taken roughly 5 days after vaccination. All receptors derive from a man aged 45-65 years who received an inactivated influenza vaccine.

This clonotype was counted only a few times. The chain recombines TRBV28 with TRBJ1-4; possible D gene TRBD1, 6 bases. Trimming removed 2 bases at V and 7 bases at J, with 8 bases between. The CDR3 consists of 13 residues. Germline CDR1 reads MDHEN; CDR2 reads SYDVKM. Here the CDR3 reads CASSLQDSEKLFF. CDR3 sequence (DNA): TGTGCCAGCAGTTTACAGGACAGTGAAAAACTGTTTTTT.

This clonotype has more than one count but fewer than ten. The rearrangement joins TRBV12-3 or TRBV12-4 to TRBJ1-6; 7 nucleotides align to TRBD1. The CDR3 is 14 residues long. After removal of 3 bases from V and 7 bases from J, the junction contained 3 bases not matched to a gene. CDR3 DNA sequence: TGTGCCAGCAGTTTTTGGGACAGAAATTCACCCCTCCACTTT. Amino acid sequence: CASSFWDRNSPLHF.

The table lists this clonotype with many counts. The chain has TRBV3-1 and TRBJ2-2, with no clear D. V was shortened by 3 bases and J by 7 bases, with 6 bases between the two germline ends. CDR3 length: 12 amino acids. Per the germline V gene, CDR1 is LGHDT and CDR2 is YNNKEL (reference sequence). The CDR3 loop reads CASSQPNGELFF. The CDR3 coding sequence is TGTGCCAGCAGCCAGCCAAACGGGGAGCTGTTTTTT.

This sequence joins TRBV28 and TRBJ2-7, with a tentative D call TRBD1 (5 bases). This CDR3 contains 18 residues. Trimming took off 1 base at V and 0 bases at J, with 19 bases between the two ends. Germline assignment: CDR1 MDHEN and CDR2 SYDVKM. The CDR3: CASSLSLSAQGTSYEQYF. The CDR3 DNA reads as TGTGCCAGCAGTTTATCTTTGTCCGCGCAGGGTACCTCCTACGAGCAGTACTTC.

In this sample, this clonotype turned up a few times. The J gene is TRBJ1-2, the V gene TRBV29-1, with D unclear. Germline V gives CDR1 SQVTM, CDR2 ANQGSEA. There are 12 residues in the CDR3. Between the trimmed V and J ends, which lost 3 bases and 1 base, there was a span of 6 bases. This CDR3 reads CSVDRLNYGYTF. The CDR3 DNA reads TGCAGCGTTGATCGGCTTAACTATGGCTACACCTTC.

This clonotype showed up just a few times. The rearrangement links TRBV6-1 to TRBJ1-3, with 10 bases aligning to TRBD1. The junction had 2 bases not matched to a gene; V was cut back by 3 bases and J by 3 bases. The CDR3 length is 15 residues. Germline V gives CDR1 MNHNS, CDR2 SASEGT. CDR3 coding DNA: TGTGCCAGCAGTGACAGGACAGGGGGTGGAAACACCATATATTTT. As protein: CASSDRTGGGNTIYF.

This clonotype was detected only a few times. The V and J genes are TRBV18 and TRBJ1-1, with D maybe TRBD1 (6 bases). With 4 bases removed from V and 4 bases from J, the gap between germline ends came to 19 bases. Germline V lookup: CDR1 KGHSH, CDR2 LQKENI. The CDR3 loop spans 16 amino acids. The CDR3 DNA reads TGTGCCAGCTCACTTGGGGTCAGGGGTAAAGGCACTGAAGCTTTCTTT. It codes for CASSLGVRGKGTEAFF.